This paragraph covers one TCR beta chain sequence. The antigen remains undetermined. This CDR3 comprises 15 residues. Germline assignment: CDR1 WNHNN and CDR2 SYGVQD (reference sequence). V was clipped by 4 bases and J by 0 bases, with 10 bases between them. Not a single patient had been given any form of treatment at any point before undergoing thyroid surgery. This sample stems from a study of metastatic and nonmetastatic thyroid tumors. The study, taken as a whole, reports: It was reportedly found that TCR beta diversity was significantly higher in malignant thyroid tumors than in benign nodules, a difference seen in both blood and tumor samples.

MiXCR was used by TCRdb to re-call the PCR reads. The sample yields some 25,000 clones, 20% seen once. The sequencing input was blood. This rearrangement joins TRBV10-1 to TRBJ1-3, with unresolved D. The receptor was derived from a male donor with papillary thyroid cancer or a benign thyroid nodule (not recorded which). Some clones in this sample may be carry-over from other donors' samples. The CDR3 spells CASSGLGSSGNTIYF. For the CDR3, the DNA is TGCGCCAGCAGTGGACTGGGGAGCTCTGGAAACACCATATATTTT.